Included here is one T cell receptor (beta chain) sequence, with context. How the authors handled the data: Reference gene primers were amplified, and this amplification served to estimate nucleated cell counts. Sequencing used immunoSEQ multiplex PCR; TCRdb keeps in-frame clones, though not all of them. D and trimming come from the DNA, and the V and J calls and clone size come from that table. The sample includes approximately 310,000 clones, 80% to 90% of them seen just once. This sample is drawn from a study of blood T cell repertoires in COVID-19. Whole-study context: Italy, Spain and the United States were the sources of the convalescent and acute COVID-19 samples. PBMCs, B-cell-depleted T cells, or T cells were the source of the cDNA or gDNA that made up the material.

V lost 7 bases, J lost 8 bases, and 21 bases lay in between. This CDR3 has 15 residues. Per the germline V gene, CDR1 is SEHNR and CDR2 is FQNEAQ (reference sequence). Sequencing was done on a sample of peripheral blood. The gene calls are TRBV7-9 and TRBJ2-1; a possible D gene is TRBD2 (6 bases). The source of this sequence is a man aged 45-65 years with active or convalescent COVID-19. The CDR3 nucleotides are TGTGCCAGCATTTCCCCGGGACCAGCGGGCGATGAGCAGTTCTTC. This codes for CASISPGPAGDEQFF.